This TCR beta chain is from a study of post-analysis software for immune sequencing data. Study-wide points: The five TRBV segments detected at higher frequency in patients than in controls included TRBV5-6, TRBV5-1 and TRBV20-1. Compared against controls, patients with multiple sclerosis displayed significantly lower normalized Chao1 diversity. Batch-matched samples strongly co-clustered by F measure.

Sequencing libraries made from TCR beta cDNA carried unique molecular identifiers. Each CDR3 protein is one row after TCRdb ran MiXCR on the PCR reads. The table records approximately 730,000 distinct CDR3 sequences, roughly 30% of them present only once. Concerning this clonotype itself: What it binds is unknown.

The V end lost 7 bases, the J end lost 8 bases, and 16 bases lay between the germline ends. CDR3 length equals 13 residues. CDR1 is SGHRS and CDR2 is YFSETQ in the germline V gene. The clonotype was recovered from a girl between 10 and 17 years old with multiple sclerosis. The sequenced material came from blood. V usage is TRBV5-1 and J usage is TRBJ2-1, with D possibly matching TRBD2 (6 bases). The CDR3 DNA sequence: TGCGCCAGCGGAGGGCGGCAGACGGATGAGCAGTTCTTC. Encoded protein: CASGGRQTDEQFF.